This T cell receptor beta chain is drawn from a study of read filtering for tumor transcriptome and immune sequencing. Overall study: Whole-transcriptome libraries were prepared after DNase treatment.

This clonotype was seen at least ten times. Its antigen is as yet unknown. Study findings and constraints: Compared with RNA-seq, IR-seq gave much higher clonotype depth and reliability. Sorted CD138-negative bone marrow cells were not purified T cells.

The CDR3 extends over 16 amino acids. From germline, CDR1 is DFQATT and CDR2 SNEGSKA (reference sequence). Trimming shortened V by 7 bases and J by 2 bases, and 22 bases separated the two germline ends. Molecular barcoded adaptors covering alpha/delta and beta/gamma chains were used on about 390 ng RNA. TCRdb redid the calling of the reads with MiXCR, one entry per CDR3 protein. The table includes 25,000 or so distinct CDR3 sequences, around 20% detected once. The material sequenced was a population of CD138-negative cells sorted from bone marrow. The chain uses TRBV20-1 and TRBJ2-3; TRBD2 is a possible D gene (6 bases). The receptor was isolated from a donor aged 40 or over with multiple myeloma. CDR3 coding DNA: TGCAGTGTTTATTTCAGGGCGGGGATATTCACAGATACGCAGTATTTT. Protein: CSVYFRAGIFTDTQYF.